Listed below are T cell receptor beta chains from one sample, sequenced in a study of blood T cell repertoires in COVID-19. Sequencing used immunoSEQ multiplex PCR; TCRdb keeps in-frame clones, though not all of them. Here the sample spans more than 250,000 clones, 70% to 90% being singletons. Sequenced: PBMCs or T cells enriched from blood (not recorded which). Receptors originate from a woman aged 40 to 50 with acute COVID-19. The CDR3 runs from the conserved cysteine through the conserved F or W. A D gene is named only where the DNA matches it firmly. The listing skips clone size in some rows; elsewhere it reads once, few, many or a size class.

size | J | V | D | DNA | CDR3
. | TRBJ2-7 | TRBV7-9 | TRBD1 | TGTGCCAGCAGCTTTGGACAGGGCTCCTACGAGCAGTACTTC | CASSFGQGSYEQYF
. | TRBJ2-3 | TRBV27 | TRBD2 | TGTGCCAGCAGTTTACACTCACTAGCGGGAGCCTCCCCAGATACGCAGTATTTT | CASSLHSLAGASPDTQYF
. | TRBJ2-1 | TRBV5-4 | TRBD2 | TGTGCCAGCAGCTTGGCCAAACTAGCGGACAATGAGCAGTTCTTC | CASSLAKLADNEQFF
. | TRBJ2-2 | TRBV18 | TRBD2 | TGTGCCAGCTCACCTTGGACTAGCGGGAACACCGGGGAGCTGTTTTTT | CASSPWTSGNTGELFF
. | TRBJ1-1 | TRBV27 | TRBD1 | TGTGCCAGCAGTTCCGGGACAGGGATCACTGAAGCTTTCTTT | CASSSGTGITEAFF
. | TRBJ2-7 | TRBV11-2 | . | TGTGCCAGCAGCTTAGGTTCCCGGGGAAGTTACTACGAGCAGTACTTC | CASSLGSRGSYYEQYF
. | TRBJ1-2 | TRBV7-9 | . | TGTGCCAGCAGCCGACCTACCGGTGGGAGCTATGGCTACACCTTC | CASSRPTGGSYGYTF
. | TRBJ2-7 | TRBV7-9 | TRBD2 | TGTGCCAGCAGCCGGGGGGGCTTCGAGCAGTACTTC | CASSRGGFEQYF
. | TRBJ1-5 | TRBV28 | . | TGTGCCGGCGGTGCGGGCAATCAGCCCCAGCATTTT | CAGGAGNQPQHF
. | TRBJ2-3 | TRBV30 | . | TGTGCCTGGAGTGTACACGACACAGATACGCAGTATTTT | CAWSVHDTDTQYF
. | TRBJ2-3 | TRBV12-3/TRBV12-4 | . | TGTGCCAGCGCCTGGTTGCAGGGTACGCAGTATTTT | CASAWLQGTQYF
. | TRBJ2-1 | TRBV9 | . | TGTGCCAGCGACGCTTGGGGGACATACAATGAGCAGTTCTTC | CASDAWGTYNEQFF
. | TRBJ2-7 | TRBV18 | TRBD1 | TGTGCCAGCTCACCATCGTTGGGACAGGGCCGCGACGAGCAGTACTTC | CASSPSLGQGRDEQYF
. | TRBJ2-2 | TRBV19 | . | TGTGCCAGTAGGGGATTTAGCGCGAACACCGGGGAGCTGTTTTTT | CASRGFSANTGELFF
once | TRBJ2-1 | TRBV9 | . | TGTGCCAGCAGCGTAGAGCTGTACAATGAGCAGTTCTTC | CASSVELYNEQFF